One and the same sample provided the 22 T cell receptor beta chains below, sequenced in a study of cytomegalovirus exposure and HLA in healthy donors. Primers included in the PCR were 60 Vbeta and 13 Jbeta primers. Sequencing used immunoSEQ multiplex PCR; TCRdb keeps in-frame clones, though not all of them. The sample contains about 100,000 clones, around 77% of which appear only once. Sequenced material: PBMCs. The source is a man aged 30 to 45 in good health and CMV-seronegative.

The chain joins TRBV7-9 to TRBJ2-1; D perhaps matches TRBD2 (5 bases). The V gene's germline CDR1 is SEHNR and CDR2 FQNEAQ (reference sequence). Trimming shortened V by 7 bases and J by 3 bases, and 13 bases separated the two germline ends. The CDR3 has 14 amino acids. CDR3 residues: CASTMGSYYNEQFF. The DNA of the CDR3 is TGTGCCAGCACTATGGGGAGCTACTACAATGAGCAGTTCTTC.

V and J are TRBV10-3 and TRBJ1-1; 10 bases are a match to TRBD1. With V trimmed by 3 bases and J by 3 bases, 4 bases remained unmatched. CDR3 length: 15 amino acids. The germline gives CDR1 ENHRY, CDR2 SYGVKD. The CDR3 DNA reads TGTGCCATCAGTGAAGACAGGGGGCAAGACACTGAAGCTTTCTTT. Its protein product is CAISEDRGQDTEAFF.

This chain links TRBV5-1 with TRBJ2-2; unclear D gene. This CDR3 has 17 amino acids. V gave up 0 bases and J gave up 5 bases, with 17 bases separating them. CDR1 and CDR2 from the germline V gene are SGHRS and YFSETQ. The CDR3 bases are TGCGCCAGCAGCTTGGGGCCACGCGGCAGCCCTACCGGGGAGCTGTTTTTT. The encoded protein is CASSLGPRGSPTGELFF. Complete variable domain (other parts from reference TRBV5-1 and TRBJ2-2): KAGVTQTPRYLIKTRGQQVTLSCSPISGHRSVSWYQQTPGQGLQFLFEYFSETQRNKGNFPGRFSGRQFSNSRSEMNVSTLELGDSALYLCASSLGPRGSPTGELFFGEGSRLTVL.

This clone was counted a single time. J is TRBJ1-4 and V is TRBV14, with D unresolved. Trimming took off 0 bases at V and 8 bases at J, with 13 bases between the two ends. Per the germline V gene, CDR1 is SGHDN and CDR2 is FVKESK. CDR3 length equals 15 residues. The CDR3: CASSQDDYRGEKLFF. CDR3 bases: TGTGCCAGCAGCCAAGATGATTACAGAGGGGAAAAACTGTTTTTT.

J is TRBJ1-2 and V is TRBV9, with 7 positions matching TRBD1. J lost 4 bases, V lost 2 bases, and 2 bases had no gene match. This CDR3 region has 13 residues. The V gene's germline CDR1 is SGDLS and CDR2 YYNGEE. The CDR3 DNA follows: TGTGCCAGCAGCGTCACAGGGGCCTATGGCTACACCTTC. This translates into CASSVTGAYGYTF.

This chain links TRBV5-1 with TRBJ2-3, with 10 nucleotides matching TRBD1. The length of the CDR3 is 16 residues. CDR1 and CDR2 from the germline V gene are SGHRS and YFSETQ. The ends lost 4 bases at V and 4 bases at J; junction bases unmatched: 9. The CDR3 loop reads CASSLGGQGQADTQYF. The CDR3 coding sequence is TGCGCCAGCAGCCTCGGGGGACAGGGGCAAGCAGATACGCAGTATTTT.

The chain employs TRBV27 and TRBJ1-3; 8 bases fit TRBD1. J gave up 2 bases and V 2 bases, and 5 bases lay outside the gene matches. Germline V gives CDR1 MNHEY, CDR2 SMNVEV (reference sequence). The CDR3 covers 16 residues. For the CDR3, the DNA is TGTGCCAGCAGTTTAACCGCAGGGGGCACTGGAAACACCATATATTTT. Translating it yields CASSLTAGGTGNTIYF.

This clone was counted once. The chain has TRBV5-5 and TRBJ2-5; 10 bases are a match to TRBD2. This CDR3 contains 15 residues. V shed 4 bases, J shed 3 bases, and the junction held 6 bases outside the gene matches. Germline values: CDR1 SGHKS, CDR2 YYEKEE (reference sequence). CDR3 coding DNA: TGTGCCAGCAGCCCCGGACTAGCGGTTAAAGAGACCCAGTACTTC. It specifies CASSPGLAVKETQYF.

Only a few counts were recorded for this clone. The chain links TRBV7-2 to TRBJ2-1; D uncertain. V was pared by 2 bases and J by 4 bases, with 6 bases between. This CDR3 region has 13 residues. Germline CDR1 and CDR2: SGHTA and FQGNSA. The CDR3 DNA sequence: TGTGCCAGCAGCTTATCACTTTACAATGAGCAGTTCTTC. Its translation: CASSLSLYNEQFF.

This chain links TRBV6-5 with TRBJ1-2; D uncertain. Germline CDR1 is MNHEY and CDR2 is SVGAGI. The ends were cut back, 6 bases at V and 4 bases at J, with 18 bases in the middle. CDR3 length equals 15 residues. The CDR3 protein is CASRPDGVNAYGYTF. CDR3 nucleotides: TGTGCCAGCAGACCCGACGGGGTGAACGCCTATGGCTACACCTTC.

The chain employs TRBV5-5 and TRBJ1-1; tentatively, D is TRBD1 (5 bases). The length of the CDR3 is 14 residues. The germline CDR1 and CDR2 sequences are SGHKS and YYEKEE (reference sequence). V was pared by 0 bases and J by 8 bases, with 14 bases between. CDR3 sequence: CASSLGGVGAEAFF. For the CDR3, the DNA is TGTGCCAGCAGCTTGGGGGGCGTTGGAGCAGAAGCTTTCTTT.

This chain connects TRBV9 to TRBJ2-1, with D maybe TRBD2 (5 bases). CDR1 and CDR2 from the germline V gene are SGDLS and YYNGEE. The CDR3 consists of 13 residues. Trimming removed 3 bases at V and 7 bases at J, with 11 bases between. The CDR3 DNA is TGTGCCAGCAGCGAAACTAGTCGGAATGAGCAGTTCTTC. As protein: CASSETSRNEQFF.

This chain links TRBV6-1 with TRBJ2-2, with 7 bases aligning to TRBD1. Germline V gives CDR1 MNHNS, CDR2 SASEGT. The length of the CDR3 is 15 residues. The V and J ends lost 2 bases and 5 bases, in that order; junction bases with no gene match: 5. This CDR3 reads CASSERQGLTGELFF. For the CDR3, the DNA is TGTGCCAGCAGTGAAAGACAGGGTTTAACCGGGGAGCTGTTTTTT.

This chain joins TRBV5-5 and TRBJ1-2; 8 bases line up with TRBD1. The CDR3 length is 14 residues. Germline V lookup: CDR1 SGHKS, CDR2 YYEKEE (reference sequence). Trimming removed 2 bases from V and 7 bases from J; junction bases left unmatched: 7. CDR3 nucleotide sequence: TGTGCCAGCAGCTTCTGGACAGGGAGCCCTGGCTACACCTTC. Translation: CASSFWTGSPGYTF.

The V call is TRBV5-1, the J call TRBJ1-6, with 7 bases that match TRBD1. Germline trimming cut 4 bases from V and 5 bases from J; bases unmatched to any gene: 9. The CDR3 sequence is 16 residues long. The germline V gene has CDR1 SGHRS and CDR2 YFSETQ. The DNA for the CDR3 is TGCGCCAGCAGCCTCGTCCCTGGACAGGATAATTCACCCCTCCACTTT. This encodes CASSLVPGQDNSPLHF.

The CDR3 bases are TGTGCCTGGAGCAGGACAGTTAATCAGCCCCAGCATTTT. As protein: CAWSRTVNQPQHF. This rearrangement joins TRBV30 to TRBJ1-5; TRBD1 might be the D (6 bases). With 3 bases removed from V and 4 bases from J, the gap between germline ends came to 10 bases. Germline V gives CDR1 GTSNPN, CDR2 SVGIG (reference sequence). The CDR3 is 13 residues long.

This clone turned up a few times. V gene TRBV6-5 combines with J gene TRBJ1-1; D gene unclear. Germline CDR1 and CDR2: MNHEY and SVGAGI. V was clipped by 0 bases and J by 1 base, with 9 bases between them. This CDR3 region has 15 residues. CDR3: CASSYSYSSNTEAFF. In DNA form, the CDR3 reads TGTGCCAGCAGTTACTCGTACAGCTCGAACACTGAAGCTTTCTTT.

The chain joins TRBV4-3 to TRBJ2-7; the D gene is possibly TRBD2 (6 bases). The length of the CDR3 is 15 residues. V lost 1 base, J lost 4 bases, and 14 bases lay in between. Germline loops: CDR1 LGHNA, CDR2 YSLEER. CDR3 nucleotide sequence: TGCGCCAGCAGCCAAGTCGCGGCTAGCGCTTACGAGCAGTACTTC. This gives the protein CASSQVAASAYEQYF.

The V call is TRBV27, the J call TRBJ1-2; tentative D call: TRBD1 (5 bases). CDR1 is MNHEY, CDR2 SMNVEV, per germline (reference sequence). This CDR3 comprises 12 residues. The V end lost 2 bases, the J end lost 4 bases, and 5 bases lay between the germline ends. Here the CDR3 reads CASSLQGYGYTF. In nucleotides, the CDR3 is TGTGCCAGCAGTTTACAGGGCTATGGCTACACCTTC.

This chain links TRBV14 with TRBJ2-7, with a tentative D call TRBD1 (5 bases). V was shortened by 0 bases and J by 8 bases, with 17 bases between the two germline ends. The CDR3 runs 15 residues. Germline V gene lookup returns CDR1 SGHDN and CDR2 FVKESK. In nucleotides, the CDR3 is TGTGCCAGCAGCCAAGATCCCCCGGGTAGGGGCAAGCAGTACTTC. It is translated as CASSQDPPGRGKQYF.

The chain uses TRBV28 and TRBJ2-2; TRBD1 matches 8 bases. V shed 6 bases and J 8 bases; nucleotides not matched to a gene: 2. This CDR3 is 12 amino acids long. Germline V gene lookup returns CDR1 MDHEN and CDR2 SYDVKM. The CDR3 reads CASSRTGGELFF. For the CDR3, the DNA is TGTGCCAGCAGCCGGACAGGGGGGGAGCTGTTTTTT.

The rearrangement joins TRBV7-8 to TRBJ1-5, with a weak D call TRBD1 (6 bases). Trimming took off 5 bases at V and 3 bases at J, with 8 bases between the two ends. Germline-derived CDR1 and CDR2 are SGHVS and FQNEAQ. The CDR3 has 13 amino acids. The CDR3 here is CASSRDINQPQHF. The DNA for the CDR3 is TGTGCCAGCAGCCGGGACATCAATCAGCCCCAGCATTTT.